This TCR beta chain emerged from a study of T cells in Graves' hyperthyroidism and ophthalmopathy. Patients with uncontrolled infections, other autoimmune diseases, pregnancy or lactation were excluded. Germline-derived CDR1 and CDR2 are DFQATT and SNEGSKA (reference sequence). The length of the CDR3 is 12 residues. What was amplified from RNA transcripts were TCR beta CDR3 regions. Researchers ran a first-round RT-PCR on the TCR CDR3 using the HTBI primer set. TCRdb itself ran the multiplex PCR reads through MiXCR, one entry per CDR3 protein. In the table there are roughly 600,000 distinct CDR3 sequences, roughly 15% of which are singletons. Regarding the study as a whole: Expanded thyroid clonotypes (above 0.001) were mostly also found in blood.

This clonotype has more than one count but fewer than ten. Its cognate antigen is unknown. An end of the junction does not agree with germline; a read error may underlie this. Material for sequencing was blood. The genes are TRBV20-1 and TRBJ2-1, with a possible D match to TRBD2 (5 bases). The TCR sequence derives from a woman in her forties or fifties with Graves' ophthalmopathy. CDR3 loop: CSLRRGYNGQFF. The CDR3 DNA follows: TGCAGCCTTCGTCGGGGTTATAATGGGCAGTTCTTC.